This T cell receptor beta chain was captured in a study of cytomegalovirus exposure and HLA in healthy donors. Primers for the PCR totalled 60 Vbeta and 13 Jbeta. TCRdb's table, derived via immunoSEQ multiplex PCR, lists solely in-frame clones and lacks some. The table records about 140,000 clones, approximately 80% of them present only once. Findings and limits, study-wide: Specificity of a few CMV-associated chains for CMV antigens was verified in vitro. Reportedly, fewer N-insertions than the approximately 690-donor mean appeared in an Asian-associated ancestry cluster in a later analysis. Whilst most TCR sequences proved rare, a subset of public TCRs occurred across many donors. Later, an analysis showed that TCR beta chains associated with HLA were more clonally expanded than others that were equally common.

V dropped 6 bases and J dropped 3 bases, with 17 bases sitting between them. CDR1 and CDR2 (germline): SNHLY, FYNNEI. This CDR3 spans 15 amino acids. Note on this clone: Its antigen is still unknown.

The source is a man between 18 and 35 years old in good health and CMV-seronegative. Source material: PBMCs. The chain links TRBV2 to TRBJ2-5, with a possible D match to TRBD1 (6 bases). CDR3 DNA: TGTGCCAGCAGAAATCAGGGGCTCAGGGAAGAGACCCAGTACTTC. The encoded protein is CASRNQGLREETQYF.